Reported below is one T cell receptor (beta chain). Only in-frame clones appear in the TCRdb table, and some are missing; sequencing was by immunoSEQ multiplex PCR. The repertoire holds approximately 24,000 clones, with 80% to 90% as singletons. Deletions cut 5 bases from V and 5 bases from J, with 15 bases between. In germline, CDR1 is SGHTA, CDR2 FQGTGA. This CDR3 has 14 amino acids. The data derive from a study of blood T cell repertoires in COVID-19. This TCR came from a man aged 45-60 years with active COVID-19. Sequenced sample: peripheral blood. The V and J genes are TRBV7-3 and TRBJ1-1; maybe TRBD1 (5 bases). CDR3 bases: TGTGCCAGCAGCCGCTCACCCGGGGGAACTGAAGCTTTCTTT. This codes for CASSRSPGGTEAFF.